This T cell receptor beta chain was identified in a study of blood T cell repertoires in COVID-19. Study in general: COVID-19 samples collected from the United States, Italy and Spain covered acute and convalescent phases.

CDR3 size: 14 residues. With V trimmed by 3 bases and J by 5 bases, 6 bases remained unmatched. CDR1 is LNHDA, CDR2 SQIVND, per germline (reference sequence). Per the study methods: Estimated nucleated cell counts came from reference gene primer amplification. Profiled with immunoSEQ multiplex PCR; TCRdb holds only in-frame clones, not every one. That table is the source of V, J and clone size, and D and trimming were worked out from the DNA. The sample contains some 45,000 clones, around 80% of which appear only once. The gene calls are TRBV19 and TRBJ1-1, with 7 positions matching TRBD1. The sample was peripheral blood. This clonotype was obtained from a man between 65 and 79 years old with acute or convalescent COVID-19. CDR3: CASSMTGPSTEAFF. The CDR3, as DNA: TGTGCCAGTAGTATGACAGGGCCATCGACTGAAGCTTTCTTT.